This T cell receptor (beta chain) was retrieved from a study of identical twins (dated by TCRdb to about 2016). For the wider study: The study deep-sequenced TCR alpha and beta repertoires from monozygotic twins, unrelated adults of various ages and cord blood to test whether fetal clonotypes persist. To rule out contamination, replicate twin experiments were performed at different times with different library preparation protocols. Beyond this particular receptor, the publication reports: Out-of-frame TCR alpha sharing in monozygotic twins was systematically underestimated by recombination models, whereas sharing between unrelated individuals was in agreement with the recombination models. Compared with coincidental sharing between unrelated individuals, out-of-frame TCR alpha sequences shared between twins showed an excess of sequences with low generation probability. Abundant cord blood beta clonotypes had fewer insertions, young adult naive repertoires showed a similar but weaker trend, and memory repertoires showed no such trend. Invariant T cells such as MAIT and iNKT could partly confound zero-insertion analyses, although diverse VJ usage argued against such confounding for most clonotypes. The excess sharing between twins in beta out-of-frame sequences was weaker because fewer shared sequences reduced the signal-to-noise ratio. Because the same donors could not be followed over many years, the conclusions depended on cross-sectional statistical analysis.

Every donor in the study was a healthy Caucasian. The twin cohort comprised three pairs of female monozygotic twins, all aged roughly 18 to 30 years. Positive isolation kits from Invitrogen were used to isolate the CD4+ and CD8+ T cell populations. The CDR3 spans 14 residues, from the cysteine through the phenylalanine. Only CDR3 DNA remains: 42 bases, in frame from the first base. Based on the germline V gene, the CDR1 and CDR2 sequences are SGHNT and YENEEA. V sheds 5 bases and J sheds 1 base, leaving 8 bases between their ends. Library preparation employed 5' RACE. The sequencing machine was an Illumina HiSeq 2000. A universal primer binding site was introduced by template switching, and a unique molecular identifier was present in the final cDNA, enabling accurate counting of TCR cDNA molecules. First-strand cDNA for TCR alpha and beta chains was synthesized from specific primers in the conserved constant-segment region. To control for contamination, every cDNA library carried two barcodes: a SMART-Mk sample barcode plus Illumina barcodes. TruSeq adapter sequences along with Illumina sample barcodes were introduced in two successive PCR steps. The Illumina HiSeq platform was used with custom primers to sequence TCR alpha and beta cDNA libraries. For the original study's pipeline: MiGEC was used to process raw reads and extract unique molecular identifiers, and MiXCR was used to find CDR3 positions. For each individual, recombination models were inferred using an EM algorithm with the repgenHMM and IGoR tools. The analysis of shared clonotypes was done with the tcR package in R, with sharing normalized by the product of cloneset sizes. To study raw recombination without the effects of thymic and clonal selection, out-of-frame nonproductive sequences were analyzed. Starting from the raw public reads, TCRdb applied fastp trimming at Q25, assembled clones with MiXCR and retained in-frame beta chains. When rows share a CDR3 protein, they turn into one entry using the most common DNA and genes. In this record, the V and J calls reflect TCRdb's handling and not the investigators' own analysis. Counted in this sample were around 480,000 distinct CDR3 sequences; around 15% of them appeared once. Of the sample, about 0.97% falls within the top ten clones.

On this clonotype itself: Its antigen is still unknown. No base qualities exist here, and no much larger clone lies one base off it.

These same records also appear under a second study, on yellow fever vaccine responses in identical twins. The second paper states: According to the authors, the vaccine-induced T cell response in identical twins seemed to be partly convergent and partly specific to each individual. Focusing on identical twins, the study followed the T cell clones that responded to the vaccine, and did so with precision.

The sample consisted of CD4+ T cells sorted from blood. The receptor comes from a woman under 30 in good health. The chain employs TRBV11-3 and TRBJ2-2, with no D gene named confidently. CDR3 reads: CASSRAQNTGELFF. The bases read TGTGCCAGCAGCAGAGCACAGAACACCGGGGAGCTGTTTTTT.